The entry below describes one TCR beta chain. The antigen remains unidentified. This sample is part of a study of blood T cells in healthy people across ages. The study's findings and limits: TCR beta diversity tracked closely with naive T cell percentage.

Then a second PCR, running roughly 7 to 12 cycles, was carried out with a sample-barcoded 5' primer and a J-beta primer mix. TCRdb processed the 5' RACE reads anew with MiXCR; each CDR3 protein has one entry. The sample includes roughly 1,500,000 distinct CDR3 sequences, around 35% of them seen just once. The sample taken for sequencing was blood. The receptor's source is a woman aged 25 to 39 in good health.

This CDR3 is CASTRRMSTEAFF. In nucleotides, the CDR3 is TGTGCCAGCACCAGAAGGATGAGCACTGAAGCTTTCTTT. The chain carries TRBV6-2 or TRBV6-3 and TRBJ1-1; no definite D call. The ends were cut back, 7 bases at V and 4 bases at J, with 13 bases in the middle. The length of the CDR3 is 13 residues. Germline V gene sequence: CDR1 MNHEY, CDR2 SVGEGT.